This T cell receptor beta chain was identified during a study of tissue T cells after allogeneic stem cell transplantation. General observations from the study: TCR repertoires tracked anatomic similarity, regardless of disease or transplant status. Blood and spleen captured only part of the tissue TCR repertoire. Across patients, clones rarely overlapped, yet motif clusters were shared tissue-specifically.

To note about this clone: Its antigen remains unidentified. The gene names here belong to mouse.

This table comes from immunoSEQ multiplex PCR, and its TCRdb copy is limited to in-frame clones, with some not included. The sample gives approximately 50,000 clones, approximately 70% of which show up once; about 0.55% is in the top ten. The sample taken for sequencing was sorted cells pooled from one or two spleens. The TCR sequence derives from a pool of C57BL/6 mice in good health.

The CDR3 loop is CASSRTASGNTLYF. CDR3 DNA, as far as it was read: TGTGCCAGCAGTCGCACAGCTTCTGGAAATACGCTCTAT. The chain joins TRBV19 to TRBJ1-3, with no clear D. The read terminates 1 residue ahead of where the CDR3 ends, so the germline J gene completes it. Trimming stripped 4 bases from V and 0 bases from J, with 8 bases between. The germline V gene has CDR1 FNHDT and CDR2 SITEND (reference sequence). The CDR3 runs 14 residues.